The TCR beta chain under discussion was sequenced for a study of OX40 agonist ivuxolimab in advanced cancers. Study overall: Administration of intravenous ivuxolimab to patients occurred every 2 weeks at 0.01 to 10 mg/kg.

CDR1 is GTSNPN, CDR2 SVGIG, per germline (reference sequence). The CDR3 covers 14 residues. Between the trimmed V and J ends, which lost 2 bases and 2 bases, there was a span of 10 bases. The method was immunoSEQ multiplex PCR; TCRdb's version includes in-frame clones alone and lacks a portion of them. This table holds 55,000 or so clones, about 90% found once. This receptor was taken from an adult with an advanced solid tumor such as melanoma, head and neck, liver or kidney cancer. The chain joins TRBV30 to TRBJ2-1; D tentatively fits TRBD1 or TRBD2 (5 bases each). This material consisted of CD4+ or CD8+ T cells sorted from blood, taken in a trial of the OX40 agonist ivuxolimab. CDR3 residues: CAWSSPGPYNEQFF. The CDR3 DNA is TGTGCCTGGAGTTCTCCGGGGCCCTACAATGAGCAGTTCTTC.